In this sample, the clone carrying this TCR beta chain turned up many times. Its antigen is still unknown. The sample belongs to a study of human T cells and chemical hapten exposure. Study background: Across samples, TCR yields varied, mostly owing to small differences in pooled library volumes.

Study-wide results and caveats: DPC sensitization left the count of TCRs above 1 in 1000 unchanged.

From whole blood left unfractionated, total RNA was extracted. Library construction involved attaching unique molecular identifiers to individual cDNA molecules, which allowed quantitative, reproducible TCR counting. One entry per CDR3 protein, called by TCRdb with MiXCR from the reads. The repertoire holds more than 100,000 distinct CDR3 sequences, with about 8.9% as singletons. This clonotype was sampled from a human donor in good health. Some clones in this sample may be carry-over from other donors' samples. Sequenced sample: whole blood.

In DNA, the CDR3 is TGCGCCAGCAGCTTGGGGGGGCAAGATACGCAGTATTTT. Its translation is CASSLGGQDTQYF. The J gene is TRBJ2-3, the V gene TRBV5-1; tentatively, D is TRBD1 (6 bases). The CDR3 has 13 amino acids. V lost 0 bases and J lost 5, with 7 bases in between. Germline CDR1 reads SGHRS; CDR2 reads YFSETQ.